This TCR beta chain was sequenced in a study of cytomegalovirus exposure and HLA in healthy donors. The PCR made use of 60 Vbeta and 13 Jbeta primers. The repertoire was sequenced with immunoSEQ multiplex PCR; TCRdb's copy has only in-frame clones and lacks some. The repertoire holds 120,000 or so clones, 82% seen once, with 11% in the top ten. Unmatched junction bases numbered 4, after V lost 0 bases and J lost 4 bases. Germline values: CDR1 KGHSH, CDR2 LQKENI. This CDR3 is built from 15 residues. Broader study findings: A later analysis found TCR association rates differed by HLA locus, highest for DRB1 and lowest for HLA-C.

In regard to this clone: No antigen is known for it.

Healthy bone marrow donors supplied every sample. This TCR derives from a male donor in good health and CMV-seropositive. The specimen sequenced was PBMCs. The J gene is TRBJ2-7, the V gene TRBV18, with 9 bases identical to TRBD2. The CDR3 is CASSPPASGTYEQYF. In DNA, the CDR3 is TGTGCCAGCTCACCACCAGCTAGCGGGACTTACGAGCAGTACTTC.